The rows below give T cell receptor beta chains drawn from one sample of a study of blood T cell repertoires in COVID-19. Sequencing was performed with immunoSEQ multiplex PCR; in TCRdb, only in-frame clones are kept and a portion is missing. The sample shows some 180,000 clones, approximately 87% of them seen only once. The sequencing input was peripheral blood. The receptor set was obtained from a man between 65 and 85 years old with active or convalescent COVID-19. Each CDR3 is given with its conserved first and last residue. A D gene is named only where the DNA matches it firmly. Some rows have no size entry. The others give once, few or many, or a class for an expanded clone.

abundance: .; len: 15; d_gene: .; v_gene: TRBV7-3; j_gene: TRBJ2-7; CDR3aa: CASSLGQGFTYEQYF; CDR3nt: TGTGCCAGCAGCTTAGGTCAGGGCTTCACCTACGAGCAGTACTTC
abundance: .; len: 18; d_gene: TRBD2; v_gene: TRBV9; j_gene: TRBJ2-3; CDR3aa: CASSVDGRGGLSTDTQYF; CDR3nt: TGTGCCAGCAGCGTAGATGGGAGGGGAGGACTCAGCACAGATACGCAGTATTTT
abundance: .; len: 15; d_gene: .; v_gene: TRBV11-2; j_gene: TRBJ1-5; CDR3aa: CASSPAGHSNQPQHF; CDR3nt: TGTGCCAGCAGCCCAGCGGGGCATAGCAATCAGCCCCAGCATTTT
abundance: few; len: 15; d_gene: TRBD2; v_gene: TRBV19; j_gene: TRBJ2-2; CDR3aa: CASTYSGSGAGELFF; CDR3nt: TGTGCCAGTACCTATAGCGGGAGCGGGGCCGGGGAGCTGTTTTTT
abundance: .; len: 14; d_gene: .; v_gene: TRBV6-5; j_gene: TRBJ2-1; CDR3aa: CVTSRTISYNEQFF; CDR3nt: TGTGTCACCAGCAGGACAATATCCTACAATGAGCAGTTCTTC
abundance: .; len: 14; d_gene: .; v_gene: TRBV4-1; j_gene: TRBJ2-2; CDR3aa: CASSQGGGHGELFF; CDR3nt: TGCGCCAGCAGCCAAGGGGGGGGCCACGGGGAGCTGTTTTTT
abundance: few; len: 17; d_gene: TRBD1; v_gene: TRBV14; j_gene: TRBJ1-2; CDR3aa: CASSPSLVRGLLDGYTF; CDR3nt: TGTGCCAGCAGCCCTAGTTTGGTCAGGGGGCTTCTTGATGGCTACACCTTC
abundance: .; len: 14; d_gene: TRBD1; v_gene: TRBV10-3; j_gene: TRBJ1-1; CDR3aa: CAISIDRVNTEAFF; CDR3nt: TGTGCCATCAGTATAGACAGGGTGAACACTGAAGCTTTCTTT
abundance: .; len: 15; d_gene: TRBD2; v_gene: TRBV7-9; j_gene: TRBJ2-3; CDR3aa: CASSSSGGRADTQYF; CDR3nt: TGTGCCAGCAGCTCTAGCGGGGGGCGGGCAGATACGCAGTATTTT
abundance: .; len: 16; d_gene: TRBD1; v_gene: TRBV18; j_gene: TRBJ2-3; CDR3aa: CASSYEYDRVLDTQYF; CDR3nt: TGTGCCAGCTCATATGAGTACGACAGGGTCTTAGATACGCAGTATTTT
abundance: .; len: 13; d_gene: .; v_gene: TRBV7-9; j_gene: TRBJ1-2; CDR3aa: CASSPEMFYGYTF; CDR3nt: TGTGCCAGCAGCCCCGAGATGTTCTATGGCTACACCTTC
abundance: .; len: 15; d_gene: .; v_gene: TRBV14; j_gene: TRBJ1-3; CDR3aa: CASSQDRGLGNTIYF; CDR3nt: TGTGCCAGCAGCCAAGATCGGGGGTTAGGAAACACCATATATTTT
abundance: .; len: 16; d_gene: TRBD2; v_gene: TRBV28; j_gene: TRBJ2-2; CDR3aa: CASSLLGGSRAGELFF; CDR3nt: TGTGCCAGCAGTCTCCTCGGCGGGAGCAGGGCCGGGGAGCTGTTTTTT
abundance: .; len: 15; d_gene: .; v_gene: TRBV19; j_gene: TRBJ1-1; CDR3aa: CASSLRGGAGTEAFF; CDR3nt: TGTGCCAGTAGTCTCCGGGGAGGCGCCGGCACTGAAGCTTTCTTT
abundance: .; len: 15; d_gene: TRBD1; v_gene: TRBV19; j_gene: TRBJ1-5; CDR3aa: CASTWGQGAVQPQHF; CDR3nt: TGTGCCAGTACCTGGGGACAGGGGGCCGTTCAGCCCCAGCATTTT
abundance: .; len: 15; d_gene: TRBD1; v_gene: TRBV28; j_gene: TRBJ2-3; CDR3aa: CASSLGTGSTDTQYF; CDR3nt: TGTGCCAGCAGTTTGGGGACAGGGAGCACAGATACGCAGTATTTT
abundance: .; len: 14; d_gene: TRBD1; v_gene: TRBV18; j_gene: TRBJ1-3; CDR3aa: CASSGTVSGNTIYF; CDR3nt: TGTGCCAGCTCAGGGACAGTCTCTGGAAACACCATATATTTT
abundance: .; len: 16; d_gene: TRBD1; v_gene: TRBV7-6; j_gene: TRBJ1-1; CDR3aa: CASSHRDRAVGTEAFF; CDR3nt: TGTGCCAGCAGCCATCGGGACAGGGCCGTTGGCACTGAAGCTTTCTTT
abundance: .; len: 15; d_gene: .; v_gene: TRBV3-1/TRBV3-2; j_gene: TRBJ2-7; CDR3aa: CASSYDSALFYEQYF; CDR3nt: TGTGCCAGCAGCTATGACAGCGCCCTTTTTTACGAGCAGTACTTC
abundance: .; len: 14; d_gene: .; v_gene: TRBV7-9; j_gene: TRBJ1-3; CDR3aa: CASSSDSSGNTIYF; CDR3nt: TGTGCCAGCAGCTCCGACAGCTCTGGAAACACCATATATTTT
abundance: .; len: 14; d_gene: .; v_gene: TRBV7-2; j_gene: TRBJ1-1; CDR3aa: CASSFDRMNTEAFF; CDR3nt: TGTGCCAGCAGCTTCGACAGAATGAACACTGAAGCTTTCTTT
abundance: .; len: 14; d_gene: TRBD1; v_gene: TRBV19; j_gene: TRBJ2-2; CDR3aa: CASSNRGPAGELFF; CDR3nt: TGTGCCAGTAGCAACAGGGGGCCTGCCGGGGAGCTGTTTTTT
abundance: .; len: 12; d_gene: TRBD1; v_gene: TRBV6-5; j_gene: TRBJ1-1; CDR3aa: CASSYQTGEAFF; CDR3nt: TGTGCCAGCAGTTATCAGACAGGGGAAGCTTTCTTT
abundance: .; len: 13; d_gene: .; v_gene: TRBV28; j_gene: TRBJ1-2; CDR3aa: CASRNDGNYGYTF; CDR3nt: TGTGCCAGCAGGAACGACGGGAACTATGGCTACACCTTC
abundance: .; len: 16; d_gene: TRBD2; v_gene: TRBV28; j_gene: TRBJ2-3; CDR3aa: CASSIRAGVRTDTQYF; CDR3nt: TGTGCCAGCAGCATACGGGCGGGAGTCCGCACAGATACGCAGTATTTT
abundance: .; len: 15; d_gene: .; v_gene: TRBV7-9; j_gene: TRBJ1-1; CDR3aa: CASSLGRVLNTEAFF; CDR3nt: TGTGCCAGCAGCTTAGGGCGGGTGTTGAACACTGAAGCTTTCTTT
abundance: .; len: 15; d_gene: .; v_gene: TRBV11-2; j_gene: TRBJ1-1; CDR3aa: CASSFGGAGNTEAFF; CDR3nt: TGTGCCAGCAGCTTTGGGGGCGCGGGGAACACTGAAGCTTTCTTT
abundance: .; len: 15; d_gene: .; v_gene: TRBV3-1/TRBV3-2; j_gene: TRBJ2-3; CDR3aa: CASSPLAENGDTQYF; CDR3nt: TGTGCCAGCAGCCCACTAGCTGAAAACGGGGATACGCAGTATTTT
abundance: once; len: 14; d_gene: .; v_gene: TRBV5-1; j_gene: TRBJ1-1; CDR3aa: CASSLQGGNTEAFF; CDR3nt: TGCGCCAGCAGCTTGCAGGGCGGGAACACTGAAGCTTTCTTT
abundance: .; len: 21; d_gene: TRBD2; v_gene: TRBV5-1; j_gene: TRBJ2-1; CDR3aa: CASSLPLSTSSSLSSYNEQFF; CDR3nt: TGCGCCAGCAGCTTGCCTTTATCGACTAGCTCCTCCCTGAGCTCCTACAATGAGCAGTTCTTC
abundance: .; len: 17; d_gene: TRBD2; v_gene: TRBV4-3; j_gene: TRBJ2-1; CDR3aa: CASSQFRTSGSYNEQFF; CDR3nt: TGCGCCAGCAGCCAATTTCGGACTAGCGGGAGTTACAATGAGCAGTTCTTC
abundance: .; len: 12; d_gene: .; v_gene: TRBV29-1; j_gene: TRBJ2-7; CDR3aa: CSVGGFPYEQYF; CDR3nt: TGCAGCGTTGGAGGATTCCCCTACGAGCAGTACTTC